This TCR beta chain was found in a study of chemoradiotherapy in HPV16-positive cancers. The overall study: Candidate HPV-specific T-cell clones and common TCR motifs came from functional assays in a couple of HPV16-positive patients. Study findings and constraints: Only two HPV16-positive patients supplied the functional HPV-specificity definition. During treatment, candidate HPV-specific clones and E7-related motifs expanded in tumor. In HPV16-positive patients, HPV-responsive T-cell expansion tracked better recurrence-free survival.

CDR3 length: 16 amino acids. The V end was cut by 1 base, the J end by 4 bases, with 19 bases between. Germline CDR1 and CDR2: SQVTM and ANQGSEA. Profiling relied on immunoSEQ multiplex PCR, and the TCRdb table lists in-frame clones only, not all of them. In the table there are about 12,000 clones, roughly nine tenths of which are singletons. Comments on this clone: Antigen: not known.

The TCR comes from a human donor with HPV-associated anogenital cancer. The V and J genes are TRBV29-1 and TRBJ1-2; no reliable D call. Specimen: blood, collected from a patient who underwent chemoradiotherapy. The CDR3 DNA reads as TGCAGCGTTGAAGTTAGGGAGGATTGGGGAACCTATGGCTACACCTTC. This translates into CSVEVREDWGTYGYTF. Supplemented by reference TRBV29-1 and TRBJ1-2, the full variable domain reads SAVISQKPSRDICQRGTSLTIQCQVDSQVTMMFWYRQQPGQSLTLIATANQGSEATYESGFVIDKFPISRPNLTFSTLTVSNMSPEDSSIYLCSVEVREDWGTYGYTFGSGTRLTVV.